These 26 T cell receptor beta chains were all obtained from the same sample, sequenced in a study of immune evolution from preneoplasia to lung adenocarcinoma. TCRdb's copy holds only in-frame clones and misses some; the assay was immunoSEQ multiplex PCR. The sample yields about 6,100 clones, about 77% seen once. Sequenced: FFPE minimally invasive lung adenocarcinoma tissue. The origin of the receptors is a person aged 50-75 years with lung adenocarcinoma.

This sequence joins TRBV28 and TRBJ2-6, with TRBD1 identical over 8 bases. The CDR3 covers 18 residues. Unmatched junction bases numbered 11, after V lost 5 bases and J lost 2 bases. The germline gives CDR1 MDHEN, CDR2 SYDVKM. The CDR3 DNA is TGTGCCAGCAGTCCCGGGACAGGTCGGGCGGCTGGGGCCAACGTCCTGACTTTC. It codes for CASSPGTGRAAGANVLTF.

As DNA, the CDR3 is TGTGCCAGCAGTTACTCGGGGGGGGAGAACTATGGCTACACCTTC. It codes for CASSYSGGENYGYTF. The chain links TRBV6-6 to TRBJ1-2, with D maybe TRBD1 (5 bases). CDR3 length: 15 amino acids. V shed 0 bases and J shed 2 bases, with 10 bases lying between them. CDR1 MNHNY and CDR2 SVGAGI come from the germline V gene (reference sequence).

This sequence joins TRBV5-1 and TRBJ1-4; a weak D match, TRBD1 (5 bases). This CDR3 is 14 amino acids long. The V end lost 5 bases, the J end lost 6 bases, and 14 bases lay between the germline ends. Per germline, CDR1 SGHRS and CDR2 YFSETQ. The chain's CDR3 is CASRQGGSDEKLFF. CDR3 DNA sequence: TGCGCCAGCAGGCAGGGCGGGAGCGATGAAAAACTGTTTTTT.

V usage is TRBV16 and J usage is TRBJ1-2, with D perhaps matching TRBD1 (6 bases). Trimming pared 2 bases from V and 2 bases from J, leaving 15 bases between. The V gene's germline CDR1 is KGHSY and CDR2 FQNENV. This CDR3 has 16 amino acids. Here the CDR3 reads CASSQPETTGNYGYTF. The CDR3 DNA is TGTGCCAGCAGCCAACCAGAGACCACAGGGAACTATGGCTACACCTTC. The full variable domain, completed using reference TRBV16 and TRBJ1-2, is GEEVAQTPKHLVRGEGQKAKLYCAPIKGHSYVFWYQQVLKNEFKFLISFQNENVFDETGMPKERFSAKCLPNSPCSLEIQATKLEDSAVYFCASSQPETTGNYGYTFGSGTRLTVV.

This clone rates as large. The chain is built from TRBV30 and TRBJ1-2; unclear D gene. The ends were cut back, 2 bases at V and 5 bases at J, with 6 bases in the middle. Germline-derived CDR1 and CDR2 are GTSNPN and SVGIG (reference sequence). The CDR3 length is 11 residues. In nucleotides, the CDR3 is TGTGCCTGGAGTTTACGGTATGGCTACACCTTC. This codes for CAWSLRYGYTF.

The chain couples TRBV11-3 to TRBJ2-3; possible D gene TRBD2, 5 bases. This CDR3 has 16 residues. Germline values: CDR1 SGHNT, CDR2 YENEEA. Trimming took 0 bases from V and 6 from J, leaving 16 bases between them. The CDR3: CASSLEADRPSDTQYF. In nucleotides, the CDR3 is TGTGCCAGCAGCTTAGAAGCGGACCGACCGAGCGATACGCAGTATTTT.

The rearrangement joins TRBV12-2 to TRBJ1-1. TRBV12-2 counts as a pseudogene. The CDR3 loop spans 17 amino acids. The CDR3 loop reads CASRPGPSSLMNTEAFF. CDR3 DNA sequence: TGTGCAAGTCGCCCAGGACCGTCGAGCCTCATGAACACTGAAGCTTTCTTT.

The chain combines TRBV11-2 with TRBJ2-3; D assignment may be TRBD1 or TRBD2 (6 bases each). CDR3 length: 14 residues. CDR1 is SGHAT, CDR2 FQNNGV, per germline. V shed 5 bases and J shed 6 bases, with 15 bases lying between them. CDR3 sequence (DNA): TGTGCCAGCAGCCCCTGGGGGGCTTCTGATACGCAGTATTTT. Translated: CASSPWGASDTQYF.

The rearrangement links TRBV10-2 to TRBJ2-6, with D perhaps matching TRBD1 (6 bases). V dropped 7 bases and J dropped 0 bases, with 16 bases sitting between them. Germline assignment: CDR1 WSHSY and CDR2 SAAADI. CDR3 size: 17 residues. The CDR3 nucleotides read TGCGCCAGCACCCAAGGGCAGGGGCTCTCTGGGGCCAACGTCCTGACTTTC. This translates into CASTQGQGLSGANVLTF.

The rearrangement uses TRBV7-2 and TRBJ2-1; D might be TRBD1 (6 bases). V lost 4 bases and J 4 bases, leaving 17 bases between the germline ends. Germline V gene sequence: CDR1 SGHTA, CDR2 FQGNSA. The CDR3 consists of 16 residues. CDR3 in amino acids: CASSSDRQAPYNEQFF. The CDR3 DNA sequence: TGTGCCAGCAGCTCCGACAGACAGGCGCCATACAATGAGCAGTTCTTC.

The CDR3 here is CSVERGSNTGELFF. The DNA for the CDR3 is TGCAGCGTTGAGAGGGGATCGAACACCGGGGAGCTGTTTTTT. The chain has TRBV29-1 and TRBJ2-2, with D perhaps being TRBD1 or TRBD2 (5 bases each). CDR3 length: 14 residues. The V end was cut by 3 bases, the J end by 0 bases, with 8 bases between. The germline V gene encodes CDR1 SQVTM and CDR2 ANQGSEA.

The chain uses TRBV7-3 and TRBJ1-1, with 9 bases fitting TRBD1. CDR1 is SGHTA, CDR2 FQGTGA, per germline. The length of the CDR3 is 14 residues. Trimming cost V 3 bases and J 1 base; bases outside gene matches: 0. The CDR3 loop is CASSLDRGNTEAFF. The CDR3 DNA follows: TGTGCCAGCAGCTTGGACAGGGGGAACACTGAAGCTTTCTTT.

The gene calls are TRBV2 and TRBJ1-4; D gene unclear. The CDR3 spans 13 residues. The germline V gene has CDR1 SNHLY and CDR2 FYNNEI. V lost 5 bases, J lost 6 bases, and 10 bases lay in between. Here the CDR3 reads CASSPLLDEKLFF. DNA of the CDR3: TGTGCCAGCAGTCCGCTTTTAGATGAAAAACTGTTTTTT. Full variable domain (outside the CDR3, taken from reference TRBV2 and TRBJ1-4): EPEVTQTPSHQVTQMGQEVILRCVPISNHLYFYWYRQILGQKVEFLVSFYNNEISEKSEIFDDQFSVERPDGSNFTLKIRSTKLEDSAMYFCASSPLLDEKLFFGSGTQLSVL.

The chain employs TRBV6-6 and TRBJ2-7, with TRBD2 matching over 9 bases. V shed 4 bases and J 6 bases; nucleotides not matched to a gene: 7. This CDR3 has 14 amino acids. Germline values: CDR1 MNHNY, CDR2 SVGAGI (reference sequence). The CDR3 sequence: CASSSAGTSSEQYF. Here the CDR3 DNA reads TGTGCCAGCAGTTCGGCCGGGACTAGCTCCGAGCAGTACTTC.

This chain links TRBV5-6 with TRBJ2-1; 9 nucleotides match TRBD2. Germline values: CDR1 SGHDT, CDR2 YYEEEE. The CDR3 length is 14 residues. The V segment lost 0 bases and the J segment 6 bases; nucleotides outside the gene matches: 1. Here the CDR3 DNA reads TGTGCCAGCAGCTTGGAGCGGGGGGCCAATGAGCAGTTCTTC. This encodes CASSLERGANEQFF.

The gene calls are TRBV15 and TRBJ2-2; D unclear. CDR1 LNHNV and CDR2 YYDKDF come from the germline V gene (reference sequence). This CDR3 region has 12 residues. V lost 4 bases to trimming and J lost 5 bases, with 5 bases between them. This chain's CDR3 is CATSKITGELFF. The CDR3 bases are TGTGCCACCAGCAAGATTACCGGGGAGCTGTTTTTT.

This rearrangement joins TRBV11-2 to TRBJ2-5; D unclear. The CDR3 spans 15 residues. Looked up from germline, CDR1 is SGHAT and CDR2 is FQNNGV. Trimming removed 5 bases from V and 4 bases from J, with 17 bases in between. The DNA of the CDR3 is TGTGCCAGCAGCCCAGGACCGGCGATGGGAGAGACCCAGTACTTC. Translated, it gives CASSPGPAMGETQYF.

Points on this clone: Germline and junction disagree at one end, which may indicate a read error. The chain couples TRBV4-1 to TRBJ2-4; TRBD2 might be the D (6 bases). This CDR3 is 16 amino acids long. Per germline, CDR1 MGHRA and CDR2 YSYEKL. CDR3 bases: TGCGCCAGCAGTCAAGCTAAGCGTGCGGGGCAAAACATTCAGTACTTC. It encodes CASSQAKRAGQNIQYF.

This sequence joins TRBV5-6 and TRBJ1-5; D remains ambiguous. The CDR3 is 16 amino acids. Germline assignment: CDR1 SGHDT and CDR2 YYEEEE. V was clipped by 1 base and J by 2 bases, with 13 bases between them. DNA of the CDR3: TGTGCCAGCAGCTTGTCTTATTCCCCCGGCAATCAGCCCCAGCATTTT. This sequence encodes CASSLSYSPGNQPQHF.

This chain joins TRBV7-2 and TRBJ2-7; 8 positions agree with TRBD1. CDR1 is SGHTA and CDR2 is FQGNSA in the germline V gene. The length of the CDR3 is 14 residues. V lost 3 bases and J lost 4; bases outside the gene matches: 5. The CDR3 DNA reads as TGTGCCAGCAGCTTGGATCAGGGGGCTTACGAGCAGTACTTC. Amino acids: CASSLDQGAYEQYF.

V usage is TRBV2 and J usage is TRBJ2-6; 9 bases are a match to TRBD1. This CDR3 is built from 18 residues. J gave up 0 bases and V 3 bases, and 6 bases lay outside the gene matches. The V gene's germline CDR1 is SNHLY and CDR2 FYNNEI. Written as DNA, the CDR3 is TGTGCCAGCAGTGATAGCGACAGGGGGGGCTCTGGGGCCAACGTCCTGACTTTC. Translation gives CASSDSDRGGSGANVLTF.

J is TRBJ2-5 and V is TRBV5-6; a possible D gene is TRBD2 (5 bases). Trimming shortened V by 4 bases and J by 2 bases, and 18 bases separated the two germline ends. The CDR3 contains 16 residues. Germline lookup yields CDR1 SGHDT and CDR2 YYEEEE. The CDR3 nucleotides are TGTGCCAGCAGCGGATCCACCGGGATAGGGCAAGAGACCCAGTACTTC. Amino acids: CASSGSTGIGQETQYF.

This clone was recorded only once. The CDR3 here is CAWSQGGNSNQPQHF. In DNA, the CDR3 is TGTGCCTGGAGCCAGGGCGGGAATAGCAATCAGCCCCAGCATTTT. The chain combines TRBV30 with TRBJ1-5, with D possibly being TRBD1 (5 bases). CDR1 and CDR2 from the germline V gene are GTSNPN and SVGIG (reference sequence). V lost 3 bases and J lost 0, with 12 bases in between. The CDR3 is 15 amino acids.

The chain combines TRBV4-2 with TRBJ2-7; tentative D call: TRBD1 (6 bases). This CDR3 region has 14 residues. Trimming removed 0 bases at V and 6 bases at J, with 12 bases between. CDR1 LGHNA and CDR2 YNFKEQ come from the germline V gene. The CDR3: CASSQDRGFGEQYF. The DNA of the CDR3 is TGTGCCAGCAGCCAAGACAGGGGCTTCGGCGAGCAGTACTTC.

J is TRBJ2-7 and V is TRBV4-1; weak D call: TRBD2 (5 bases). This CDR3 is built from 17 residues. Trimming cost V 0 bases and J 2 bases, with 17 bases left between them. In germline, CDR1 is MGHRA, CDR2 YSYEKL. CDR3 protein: CASSQDESSSRPYEQYF. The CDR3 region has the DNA TGCGCCAGCAGCCAAGATGAAAGCTCTAGCCGACCCTACGAGCAGTACTTC.

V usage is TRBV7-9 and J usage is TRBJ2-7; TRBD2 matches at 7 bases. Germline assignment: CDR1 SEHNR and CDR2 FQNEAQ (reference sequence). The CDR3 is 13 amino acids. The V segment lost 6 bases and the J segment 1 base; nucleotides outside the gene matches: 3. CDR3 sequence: CASRAGLSYEQYF. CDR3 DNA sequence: TGTGCCAGCAGAGCGGGGTTATCCTACGAGCAGTACTTC.